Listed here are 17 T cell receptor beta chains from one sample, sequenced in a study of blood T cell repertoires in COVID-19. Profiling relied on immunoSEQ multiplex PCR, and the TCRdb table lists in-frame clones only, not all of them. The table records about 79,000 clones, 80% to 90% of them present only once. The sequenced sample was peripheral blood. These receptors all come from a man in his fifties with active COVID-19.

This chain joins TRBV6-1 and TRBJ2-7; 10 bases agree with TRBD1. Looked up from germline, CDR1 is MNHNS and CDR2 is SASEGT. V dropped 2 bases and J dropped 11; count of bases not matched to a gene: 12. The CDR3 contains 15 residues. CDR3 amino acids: CASSETGWTGGFEYF. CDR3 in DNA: TGTGCCAGCAGTGAAACAGGCTGGACAGGGGGTTTCGAGTACTTC.

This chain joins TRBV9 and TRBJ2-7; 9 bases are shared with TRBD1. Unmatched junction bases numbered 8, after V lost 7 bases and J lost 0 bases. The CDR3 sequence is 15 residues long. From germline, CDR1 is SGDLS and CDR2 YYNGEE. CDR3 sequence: CASSPGQGSSYEQYF. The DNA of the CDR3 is TGTGCCAGCTCGCCCGGACAGGGGAGCTCCTACGAGCAGTACTTC.

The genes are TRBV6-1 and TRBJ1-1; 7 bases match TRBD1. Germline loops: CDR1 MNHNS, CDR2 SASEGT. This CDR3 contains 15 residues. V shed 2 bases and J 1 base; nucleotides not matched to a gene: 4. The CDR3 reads CASSETQGRNTEAFF. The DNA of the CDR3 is TGTGCCAGCAGTGAAACACAGGGGAGGAACACTGAAGCTTTCTTT.

CDR3 residues: CASSQVGGGAVGNEQFF. The CDR3, as DNA: TGCGCCAGCAGCCAAGTCGGCGGGGGGGCCGTAGGAAATGAGCAGTTCTTC. The V gene is TRBV4-3, the J gene TRBJ2-1, with TRBD2 identical over 9 bases. CDR3 length: 17 amino acids. The V gene end was trimmed by 1 base and the J gene end by 7 bases; junction bases not matched to a gene: 11. The germline V gene encodes CDR1 LGHNA and CDR2 YSLEER.

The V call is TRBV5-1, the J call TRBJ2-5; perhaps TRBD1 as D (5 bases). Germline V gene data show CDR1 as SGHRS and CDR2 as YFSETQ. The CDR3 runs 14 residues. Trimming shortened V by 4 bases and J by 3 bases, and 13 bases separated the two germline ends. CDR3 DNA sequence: TGCGCCAGCAGCCCCGACAGATTAAAAGAGACCCAGTACTTC. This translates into CASSPDRLKETQYF.

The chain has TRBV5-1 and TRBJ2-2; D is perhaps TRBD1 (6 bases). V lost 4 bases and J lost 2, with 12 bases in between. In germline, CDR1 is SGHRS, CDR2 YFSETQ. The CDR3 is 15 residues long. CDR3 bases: TGCGCCAGCAGCGATGGACAGACTAACACCGGGGAGCTGTTTTTT. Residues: CASSDGQTNTGELFF.

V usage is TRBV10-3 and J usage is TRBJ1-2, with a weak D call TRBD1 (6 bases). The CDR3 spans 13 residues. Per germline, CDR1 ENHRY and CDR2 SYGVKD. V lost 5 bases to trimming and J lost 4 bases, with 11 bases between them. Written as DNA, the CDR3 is TGTGCCATCAGTCCGACAGGCCTCTATGGCTACACCTTC. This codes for CAISPTGLYGYTF.

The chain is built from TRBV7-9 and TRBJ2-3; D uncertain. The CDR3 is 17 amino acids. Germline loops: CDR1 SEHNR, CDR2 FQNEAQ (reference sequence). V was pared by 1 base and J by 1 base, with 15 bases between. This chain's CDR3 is CASSLEIVTRGTDTQYF. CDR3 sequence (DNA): TGTGCCAGCAGCTTAGAGATTGTTACCCGGGGCACAGATACGCAGTATTTT.

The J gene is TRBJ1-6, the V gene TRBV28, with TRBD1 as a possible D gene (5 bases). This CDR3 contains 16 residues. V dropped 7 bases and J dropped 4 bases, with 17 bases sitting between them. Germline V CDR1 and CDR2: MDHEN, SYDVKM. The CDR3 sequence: CASTLSPGSYNSPLHF. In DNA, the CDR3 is TGTGCCAGCACACTGTCGCCAGGGTCTTATAATTCACCCCTCCACTTT.

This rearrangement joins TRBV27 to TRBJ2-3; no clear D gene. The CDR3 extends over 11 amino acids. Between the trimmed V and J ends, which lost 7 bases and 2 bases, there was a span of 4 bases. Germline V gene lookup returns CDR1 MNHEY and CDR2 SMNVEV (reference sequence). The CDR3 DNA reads TGTGCCAGCACCCACACAGATACGCAGTATTTT. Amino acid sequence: CASTHTDTQYF.

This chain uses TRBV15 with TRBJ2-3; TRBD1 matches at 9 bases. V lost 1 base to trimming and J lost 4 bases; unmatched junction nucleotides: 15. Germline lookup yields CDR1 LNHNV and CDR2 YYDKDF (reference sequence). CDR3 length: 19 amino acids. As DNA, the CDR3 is TGTGCCACCAGCAGAGGACGCCGGGGACAGGGCAGTCTAGCAGATACGCAGTATTTT. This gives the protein CATSRGRRGQGSLADTQYF.

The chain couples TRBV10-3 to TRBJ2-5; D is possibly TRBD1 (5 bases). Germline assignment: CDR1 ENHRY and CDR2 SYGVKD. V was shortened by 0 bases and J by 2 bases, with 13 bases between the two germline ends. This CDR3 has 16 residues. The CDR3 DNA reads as TGTGCCATCAGTGAGTCGAAGGTCGACAGACAAGAGACCCAGTACTTC. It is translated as CAISESKVDRQETQYF.

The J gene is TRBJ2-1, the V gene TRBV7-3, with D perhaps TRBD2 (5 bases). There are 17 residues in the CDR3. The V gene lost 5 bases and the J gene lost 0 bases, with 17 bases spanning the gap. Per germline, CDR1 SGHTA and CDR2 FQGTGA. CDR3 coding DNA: TGTGCCAGCAGCCCGCACGCGGGCACAAGCTCCTACAATGAGCAGTTCTTC. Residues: CASSPHAGTSSYNEQFF.

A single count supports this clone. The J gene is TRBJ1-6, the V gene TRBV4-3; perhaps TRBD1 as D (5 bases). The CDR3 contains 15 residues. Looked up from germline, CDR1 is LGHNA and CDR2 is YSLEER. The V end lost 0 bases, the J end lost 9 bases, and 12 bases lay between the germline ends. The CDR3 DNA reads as TGCGCCAGCAGCCAAGATGGGGGGGACGGTTCACCCCTCCACTTT. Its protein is CASSQDGGDGSPLHF.

The CDR3 DNA is TGTGCCAGTCAGGGGATCTACTATGGCTACACCTTC. Translated: CASQGIYYGYTF. The gene calls are TRBV19 and TRBJ1-2; D perhaps matches TRBD1 (6 bases). V was pared by 8 bases and J by 3 bases, with 10 bases between. The CDR3 extends over 12 amino acids. Looked up from germline, CDR1 is LNHDA and CDR2 is SQIVND (reference sequence).

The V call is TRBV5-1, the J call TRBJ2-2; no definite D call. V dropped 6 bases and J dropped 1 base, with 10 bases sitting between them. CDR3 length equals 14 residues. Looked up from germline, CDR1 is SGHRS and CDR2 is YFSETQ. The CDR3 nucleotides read TGCGCCAGCACTCTAGGAGTGAACACCGGGGAGCTGTTTTTT. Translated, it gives CASTLGVNTGELFF.

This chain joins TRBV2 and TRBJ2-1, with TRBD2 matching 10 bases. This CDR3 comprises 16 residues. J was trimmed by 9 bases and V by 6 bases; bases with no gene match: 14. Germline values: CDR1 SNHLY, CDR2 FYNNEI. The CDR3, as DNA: TGTGCCAGCAGCTCCGACTCGCTAGCGGGAGAGGTTGAGCAGTTCTTC. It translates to CASSSDSLAGEVEQFF.